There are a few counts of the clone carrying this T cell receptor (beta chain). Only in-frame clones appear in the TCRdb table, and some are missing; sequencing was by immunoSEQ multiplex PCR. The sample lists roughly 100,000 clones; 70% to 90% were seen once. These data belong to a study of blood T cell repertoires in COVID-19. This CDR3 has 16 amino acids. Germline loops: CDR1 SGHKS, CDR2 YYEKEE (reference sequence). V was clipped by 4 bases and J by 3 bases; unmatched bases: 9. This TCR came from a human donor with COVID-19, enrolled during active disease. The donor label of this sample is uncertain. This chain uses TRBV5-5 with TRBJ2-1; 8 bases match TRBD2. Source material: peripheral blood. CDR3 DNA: TGTGCCAGCAGCCCGGGATTTGGGACTAGCTACAATGAGCAGTTCTTC. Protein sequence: CASSPGFGTSYNEQFF.